The TCR beta chain described here comes from a study of blood T cell repertoires in COVID-19. Participant-given clinical history determined each cohort assignment. V shed 4 bases and J shed 4 bases, with 12 bases lying between them. Germline V gene lookup returns CDR1 SNHLY and CDR2 FYNNEI. The CDR3 contains 14 residues. The assay was immunoSEQ multiplex PCR, and TCRdb's table has in-frame clones only and misses some. Among about 320,000 clones, more than 75% were seen once, and the ten largest hold around 2.5%. Sequences were obtained from PBMCs or T cells enriched from blood (not recorded which). This TCR came from a man aged 55 to 70 who had recovered from COVID-19. The J gene is TRBJ2-3, the V gene TRBV2; D possibly corresponds to TRBD1 (6 bases). The CDR3 nucleotides read TGTGCCAGCAGTGCTTTACAGGGATCAGATACGCAGTATTTT. Translation: CASSALQGSDTQYF.